A selection of T cell receptor beta chains follows, all from one sample in a study of blood T cell repertoires in COVID-19. Produced via immunoSEQ multiplex PCR; TCRdb's table is partial and in-frame only. The table includes about 440,000 clones, around 90% detected once. Material for sequencing was PBMCs or T cells enriched from blood (not recorded which). Source of these receptors: a woman between 18 and 30 years old with acute COVID-19. The conserved cysteine and the conserved F or W are not part of the CDR3 here. The D gene is left open where the match is weak.

d_gene: TRBD1
v_gene: TRBV10-1
j_gene: TRBJ2-7
CDR3aa: ASRAGGSHEQY

d_gene: NA
v_gene: TRBV9
j_gene: TRBJ2-7
CDR3aa: ASSGSSYEQY

d_gene: TRBD1
v_gene: TRBV4-3
j_gene: TRBJ2-1
CDR3aa: ASSQPTGGYNEQF

d_gene: TRBD2
v_gene: TRBV7-2
j_gene: TRBJ2-2
CDR3aa: ASSLGMGLAGGPGGELF

d_gene: TRBD2
v_gene: TRBV7-3
j_gene: TRBJ2-5
CDR3aa: ASSRTSDGTQY

d_gene: NA
v_gene: TRBV11-2
j_gene: TRBJ1-1
CDR3aa: ASSFRGGETEAF

d_gene: NA
v_gene: TRBV7-9
j_gene: TRBJ1-3
CDR3aa: ASSPIQGSGNTIY

d_gene: TRBD1
v_gene: TRBV28
j_gene: TRBJ1-6
CDR3aa: ASSSSGQGASPLH

d_gene: TRBD1
v_gene: TRBV7-2
j_gene: TRBJ1-2
CDR3aa: ASSSGQAKTYGYT

d_gene: NA
v_gene: TRBV15
j_gene: TRBJ1-6
CDR3aa: ATSRDLGGDSPLH

d_gene: NA
v_gene: TRBV27
j_gene: TRBJ2-3
CDR3aa: ASARRYSTDTQY

d_gene: NA
v_gene: TRBV6-1
j_gene: TRBJ1-6
CDR3aa: ASSESPGVGSPLH

d_gene: TRBD1
v_gene: TRBV9
j_gene: TRBJ1-1
CDR3aa: ASSPQGGYTEAF

d_gene: TRBD1
v_gene: TRBV11-2
j_gene: TRBJ1-5
CDR3aa: ASSLDRVNQPQH

d_gene: NA
v_gene: TRBV5-4
j_gene: TRBJ2-3
CDR3aa: ASSFWTGVTRRSTDTQY

d_gene: NA
v_gene: TRBV19
j_gene: TRBJ2-5
CDR3aa: ASSIASGIETQY

d_gene: TRBD2
v_gene: TRBV6-5
j_gene: TRBJ2-5
CDR3aa: ASSLAGRSGETQY

d_gene: NA
v_gene: TRBV27
j_gene: TRBJ1-2
CDR3aa: ASSFGQGTNYGYT

d_gene: NA
v_gene: TRBV19
j_gene: TRBJ1-5
CDR3aa: ASTHRVGTSNQPQH

d_gene: TRBD1
v_gene: TRBV7-9
j_gene: TRBJ2-3
CDR3aa: ASSTTGGTDTQY

d_gene: TRBD2
v_gene: TRBV6-2/TRBV6-3
j_gene: TRBJ2-2
CDR3aa: ASSRVAGAGELF

d_gene: TRBD2
v_gene: TRBV27
j_gene: TRBJ2-1
CDR3aa: ASSLGTSGNNEQF

d_gene: TRBD1
v_gene: TRBV10-2
j_gene: TRBJ2-3
CDR3aa: ATGLGQGPDTQY

d_gene: NA
v_gene: TRBV19
j_gene: TRBJ1-5
CDR3aa: ASSLRGLRGQPQH

d_gene: NA
v_gene: TRBV6-2/TRBV6-3
j_gene: TRBJ1-1
CDR3aa: ASSYSREDTEAF

d_gene: TRBD1
v_gene: TRBV10-2
j_gene: TRBJ1-1
CDR3aa: ASLGQGDWNTEAF

d_gene: NA
v_gene: TRBV10-2
j_gene: TRBJ1-3
CDR3aa: ASTPSSGNTIY

d_gene: NA
v_gene: TRBV28
j_gene: TRBJ2-1
CDR3aa: ASSTQVMHNEQF

d_gene: TRBD1
v_gene: TRBV5-5
j_gene: TRBJ1-3
CDR3aa: ASSNRTGWHTIY

d_gene: TRBD1
v_gene: TRBV24-1
j_gene: TRBJ1-5
CDR3aa: ATSRGTGSNQPQH

d_gene: NA
v_gene: TRBV9
j_gene: TRBJ2-1
CDR3aa: ASSSTGTSYNEQF

d_gene: NA
v_gene: TRBV7-8
j_gene: TRBJ1-1
CDR3aa: ASSLVVSGSGEAF

d_gene: NA
v_gene: TRBV28
j_gene: TRBJ2-5
CDR3aa: ASSFQGQETQY

d_gene: TRBD1
v_gene: TRBV7-9
j_gene: TRBJ1-5
CDR3aa: ATAGQFNAPQH

d_gene: TRBD1
v_gene: TRBV18
j_gene: TRBJ1-4
CDR3aa: ASSLDRGRTNEKLF

d_gene: TRBD1
v_gene: TRBV6-5
j_gene: TRBJ1-2
CDR3aa: ASSYSGTVNGYT

d_gene: NA
v_gene: TRBV9
j_gene: TRBJ2-7
CDR3aa: ASSVGTVYEQY

d_gene: TRBD2
v_gene: TRBV10-1
j_gene: TRBJ2-1
CDR3aa: ASSYSGEQF

d_gene: NA
v_gene: TRBV7-8
j_gene: TRBJ2-7
CDR3aa: ASSVSDSTYEQY

d_gene: TRBD1
v_gene: TRBV11-2
j_gene: TRBJ2-5
CDR3aa: ASGGQALETQY

d_gene: TRBD1
v_gene: TRBV5-1
j_gene: TRBJ1-5
CDR3aa: ASSPGGGNQPQH

d_gene: TRBD1
v_gene: TRBV10-2
j_gene: TRBJ2-1
CDR3aa: ATRISPGQGRFKF

d_gene: TRBD2
v_gene: TRBV28
j_gene: TRBJ2-1
CDR3aa: ASSLMRETYNEQF

d_gene: TRBD1
v_gene: TRBV12-5
j_gene: TRBJ2-7
CDR3aa: ASALDRDSSYEQY